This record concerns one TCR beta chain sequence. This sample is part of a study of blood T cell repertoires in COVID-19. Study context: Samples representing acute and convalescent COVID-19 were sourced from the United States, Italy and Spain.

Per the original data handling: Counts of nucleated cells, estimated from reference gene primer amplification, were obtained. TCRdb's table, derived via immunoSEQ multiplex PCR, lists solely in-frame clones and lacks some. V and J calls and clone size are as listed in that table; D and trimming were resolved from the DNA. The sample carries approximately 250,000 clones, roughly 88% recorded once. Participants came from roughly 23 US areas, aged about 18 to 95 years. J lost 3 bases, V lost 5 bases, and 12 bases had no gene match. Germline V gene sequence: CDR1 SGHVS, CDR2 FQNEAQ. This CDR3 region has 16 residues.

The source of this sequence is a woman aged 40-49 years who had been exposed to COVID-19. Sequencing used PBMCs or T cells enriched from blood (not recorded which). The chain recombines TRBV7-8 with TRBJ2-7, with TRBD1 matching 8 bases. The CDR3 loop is CASSQRLDRGGYEQYF. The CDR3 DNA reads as TGTGCCAGCAGCCAACGACTCGACAGGGGCGGCTACGAGCAGTACTTC.